The TCR beta chain described here comes from a study of blood T cell repertoires in COVID-19. Study background: Specimens from acute and convalescent COVID-19 originated in the United States, Italy and Spain. Sample material is recorded as cDNA or gDNA derived from T cells, B-cell-depleted T cells, or PBMCs.

While infection was still active, Seattle patients were enrolled and then followed longitudinally. Germline loops: CDR1 SEHNR, CDR2 FQNEAQ (reference sequence). This CDR3 region has 15 residues. The V gene end was trimmed by 6 bases and the J gene end by 3 bases; junction bases not matched to a gene: 8. Authors' data handling: Reference gene primer amplification gave estimated nucleated cell counts. Method: immunoSEQ multiplex PCR; TCRdb's copy keeps in-frame clones and lacks some. V, J and clone size were drawn from that table, and D and trimming were deduced from the DNA. The data show 70,000 or so clones, roughly 80% seen once.

The sequenced material came from peripheral blood. V is TRBV7-9 and J is TRBJ2-5, with 9 bases matching TRBD2. The TCR was taken from a man in his sixties with COVID-19, enrolled during active disease. The CDR3 nucleotides read TGTGCCAGCAGTTATATAGCGGGAGTAAAAGAGACCCAGTACTTC. Its protein product is CASSYIAGVKETQYF. Together with reference TRBV7-9 and TRBJ2-5, the CDR3 gives the full variable domain: DTGVSQNPRHKITKRGQNVTFRCDPISEHNRLYWYRQTLGQGPEFLTYFQNEAQLEKSRLLSDRFSAERPKGSFSTLEIQRTEQGDSAMYLCASSYIAGVKETQYFGPGTRLLVL.